This T cell receptor (beta chain) appears in the sequencing data of a study of T cell repertoires in cytomegalovirus infection. V lost 6 bases, J lost 1 base, and 13 bases lay in between. The CDR3 covers 14 residues. Germline-derived CDR1 and CDR2 are MNHEY and SVGAGI. MiXCR, run by TCRdb on the reads, gives a single entry per CDR3 protein. The sample records around 450,000 distinct CDR3 sequences, approximately 10% being singletons. This clonotype was counted at least ten times. Sequenced material: PBMCs. The chain is built from TRBV6-5 and TRBJ2-7, with D tentatively TRBD2 (6 bases). The sequence derives from a human donor in good health (CMV status not recorded). Some clones in this sample may be carry-over from other donors' samples. Here the CDR3 reads CASSDEGGSYEQYF. In DNA, the CDR3 is TGTGCCAGCAGCGACGAGGGAGGATCCTACGAGCAGTACTTC.